This T cell receptor beta chain came from a study of CXCR3-negative and CXCR3-positive naive CD8 T cells. The study, taken as a whole, reports: Memory CD8+ cells showed much lower diversity, while both naive subsets displayed comparably high diversity. Similar TRBV-TRBJ gene usage was seen in naive CXCR3-negative and CXCR3-positive cells, but not in memory cells.

The CDR3 has 14 amino acids. The germline CDR1 and CDR2 sequences are DFQATT and SNEGSKA (reference sequence). Naivety in CD8+ T cells corresponded to a CD45RO-CCR7+CD27+CD95- phenotype. UMI labels and 5' RACE were used to prepare the TRB cDNA libraries. TCRdb reprocessed the 5' RACE reads, keeping one entry per CDR3 protein, no DNA. Its table records tens of thousands of distinct CDR3 sequences. A word on this clonotype: The antigen is not known.

This receptor was identified in a human donor in good health. Some clones in this sample may be carry-over from other donors' samples. Sequencing was done on a sample of naive CXCR3- CD8+ T cells from blood. Subset defined: CD45RO-CCR7+CD27+CD95- naive CD8+ T cells lacking CXCR3 (TNR3-). This chain connects TRBV20-1 to TRBJ1-5. CDR3 residues: CSARDFGENQPQHF.